This TCR beta chain was profiled in a study of T-cell memory formation after mild COVID-19. Details on this clonotype: The antigen is unknown.

Germline V gene sequence: CDR1 SGDLS, CDR2 YYNGEE. Trimming removed 1 base from V and 4 bases from J, with 11 bases in between. The CDR3 contains 14 residues. Points from the study as a whole: Contracting clones, day 15 to 85, had balanced CD4/CD8, and later expanders favored CD4+. Some responding clones appeared in pre-infection memory, suggesting cross-reactive memory joined. CD8+ contracting clones occupied EMRA, while CD4+ ones occupied mainly CM and EM.

5'RACE with constant-segment primers built TCRalpha and TCRbeta cDNA libraries with UMIs. Using its own MiXCR run on the 5' RACE reads, TCRdb lists one record per CDR3 protein. The table lists about 190,000 distinct CDR3 sequences, about 16% of them singletons, with 2.4% in the top ten. This receptor was identified in an adult woman who had mild COVID-19 (a few samples of this study predate the infection). Cell type and time point are not known. The J gene is TRBJ1-2, the V gene TRBV9, with TRBD1 as a possible D gene (5 bases). Sequencing was performed on PBMCs or a T cell subset sorted from them (not recorded which). CDR3 coding DNA: TGTGCCAGCAGCGTAACAGGCACGAGCTATGGCTACACCTTC. It translates to CASSVTGTSYGYTF.